The 8 T cell receptor beta chains in this list originate from one sample, sequenced in a study of OX40 agonist ivuxolimab in advanced cancers. Measured with immunoSEQ multiplex PCR; TCRdb has only the in-frame clones, and not every one. Here the sample spans fewer than 30,000 clones, 85% being singletons. The sequences come from CD4+ or CD8+ T cells sorted from blood, collected in a trial of the OX40 agonist ivuxolimab. These TCRs come from an adult with an advanced solid tumor such as melanoma, head and neck, liver or kidney cancer.

V is TRBV5-4 and J is TRBJ2-7, with D perhaps matching TRBD1 (5 bases). CDR3 size: 15 residues. V lost 4 bases and J 2 bases, leaving 16 bases between the germline ends. Germline CDR1 and CDR2: SGHNT and YYREEE (reference sequence). Here the CDR3 DNA reads TGTGCCAGCAGCATCCATGGCAGGGTTCCCTACGAGCAGTACTTC. This sequence encodes CASSIHGRVPYEQYF.

CDR3 region: CSVGSVNRFAEAFF. The CDR3 coding sequence is TGCAGCGTTGGATCCGTGAATAGGTTCGCTGAAGCTTTCTTT. The chain recombines TRBV29-1 with TRBJ1-1; no firm D call. The ends were cut back, 4 bases at V and 6 bases at J, with 18 bases in the middle. Germline V CDR1 and CDR2: SQVTM, ANQGSEA. The CDR3 totals 14 residues.

The chain recombines TRBV27 with TRBJ2-7; 7 bases align to TRBD1. After removal of 5 bases from V and 5 bases from J, the junction contained 3 bases not matched to a gene. The CDR3 length is 12 residues. Germline CDR1 is MNHEY and CDR2 is SMNVEV (reference sequence). The DNA of the CDR3 is TGTGCCAGCAGTGGGACAGATAACGAGCAGTACTTC. Translating it yields CASSGTDNEQYF.

In its sample, this clone was seen a few times. The J gene is TRBJ2-2, the V gene TRBV19; possible D gene TRBD2, 7 bases. This CDR3 comprises 16 residues. Trimming removed 5 bases from V and 4 bases from J, with 17 bases in between. Germline V CDR1 and CDR2: LNHDA, SQIVND (reference sequence). CDR3 DNA: TGTGCCAGTAGTGGGGGGGAGGGACACCTCACCGGGGAGCTGTTTTTT. It yields the protein CASSGGEGHLTGELFF.

This clone has a single count. The chain employs TRBV5-4 and TRBJ2-5; 10 positions agree with TRBD1. The J segment lost 5 bases and the V segment lost 4 bases, leaving 8 bases of the junction unmatched. The CDR3 contains 15 residues. Germline values: CDR1 SGHNT, CDR2 YYREEE (reference sequence). The chain's CDR3 is CASSLGTGAGETQYF. CDR3 in DNA: TGTGCCAGCAGCCTAGGGACAGGGGCAGGGGAGACCCAGTACTTC.

The chain has TRBV11-2 and TRBJ2-7; no definite D call. Trimming took off 0 bases at V and 4 bases at J, with 7 bases between the two ends. Germline V gene lookup returns CDR1 SGHAT and CDR2 FQNNGV. CDR3 length: 13 residues. CDR3 coding DNA: TGTGCCAGCAGCTTAGATATGGGTTACGAGCAGTACTTC. Translation gives CASSLDMGYEQYF. Full variable domain (missing parts from reference TRBV11-2 and TRBJ2-7): EAGVAQSPRYKIIEKRQSVAFWCNPISGHATLYWYQQILGQGPKLLIQFQNNGVVDDSQLPKDRFSAERLKGVDSTLKIQPAKLEDSAVYLCASSLDMGYEQYFGPGTRLTVT.

This clone was recorded only once. The chain is built from TRBV29-1 and TRBJ2-1; no clear D gene. Germline CDR1 and CDR2: SQVTM and ANQGSEA. V lost 3 bases, J lost 0 bases, and 12 bases lay in between. The CDR3 length is 15 residues. CDR3 bases: TGCAGCGTTGAGTTCGGCCGGACCTCCTACAATGAGCAGTTCTTC. Amino acids: CSVEFGRTSYNEQFF.

In this sample, this clone turned up once. The gene calls are TRBV6-4 and TRBJ1-3, with D hard to call. With 8 bases removed from V and 0 bases from J, the gap between germline ends came to 11 bases. The CDR3 has 14 amino acids. In germline, CDR1 is MRHNA, CDR2 SNTAGT. DNA of the CDR3: TGTGCCAGCTATGGACCCAGCTCTGGAAACACCATATATTTT. Its translation is CASYGPSSGNTIYF.